This TCR beta chain was identified in a study of CD8 T cells in Susac syndrome (dated by TCRdb to between 2018 and 2021). The study in broad terms: Of the Susac syndrome patients who were sequenced, about six had clinically active disease and 8 or 9 were in clinical remission. CD8+ T cell repertoire clonality was compared between more than 9 healthy donors, around 14 Susac syndrome patients and 15 multiple sclerosis patients. Repertoire sequencing was used to test whether CD8+ T cell activation and differentiation in Susac syndrome was antigen driven. At the time of blood withdrawal, Susac syndrome patients were either therapy-naive, taking corticosteroids (with some also receiving IVIg), or on IVIg alone. General conclusions and limits of the study: The study acknowledged that relatively few individuals were included in the TCR sequencing and HLA analysis. Clonal expansion was observed in Susac syndrome CD8+ repertoires, with the highest expansion in CD8+ TEMRA cells and greater expansion in clinically active than in remitting patients. Looking at Susac-specific public clones, the researchers identified over 15 in the total CD8+ repertoire and roughly 5 in the CD8+ TEMRA repertoire.

Peripheral blood CD8+ and CD4+ T cells from healthy donors, Susac syndrome patients and multiple sclerosis patients were profiled by high-throughput TCR beta sequencing. The Susac syndrome patients fulfilled recently defined diagnostic criteria for either definite or probable disease. Bulk CD8+ and CD4+ T cells were purified magnetically by negative isolation, whereas CD8+ TEMRA cells were enriched by FACS. Blood was drawn into EDTA tubes, processed within 24 hours, and PBMCs were isolated by density gradient centrifugation. PBMCs intended for TCR sequencing were frozen in liquid nitrogen and were later thawed in a 37 degrees C water bath. The sorted or isolated CD4+, CD8+ and CD8+ TEMRA cells reached a purity of at least 90%. As to this clonotype: It lacks a known antigen. No base-level quality is on record; no much larger clone is a single base apart.

V is pruned by 2 bases and J by 4 bases, leaving 3 bases of the junction without a gene match. From the cysteine up to the phenylalanine, the CDR3 has a length of 16 residues. Of all the DNA, just the CDR3 is kept, 48 bases in frame from base 1. Based on the germline V gene (reference sequence), the CDR1 and CDR2 sequences are MNHEY and SMNVEV. RNA was extracted using the RNeasy kit, and roughly 0.5 to 1 ug of the RNA was reverse transcribed with random hexamers. The immunoSEQ multiplex PCR assay, covering 54 Vbeta and 13 Jbeta segments, was used to amplify TCR beta CDR3 regions. PCR amplification bias was corrected using a synthetic template baseline for primer optimization and computational correction. The authors processed their data as follows. Reads were annotated to V, D and J genes per IMGT and analyzed with immunoSEQ Analyzer, keeping only productive sequences. Clonality was computed as one minus Shannon entropy normalized by log2 of the number of productive unique sequences. For each patient and control, public and private clones were evaluated within the 100 most prevalent clones. Clones were defined as Susac-specific when absent from the healthy and MS cohorts, from about 1,100 published viral clones and from other ImmuneACCESS disease sequences. TCRdb redid the processing of the public reads, applying fastp at Q25 and MiXCR, and retained in-frame beta chains. For every CDR3 protein sequence, its rows merge into one entry that carries the most common genes and DNA. The V and J calls reflect TCRdb's pipeline rather than the authors' work. Recorded for this sample are some 140,000 distinct CDR3 sequences; approximately 95% of them occurred a single time. About 0.18% of the sample belongs to the ten largest clones.

Rearrangement joined TRBV27 to TRBJ2-3; 13 of the junction bases match TRBD2. Sequencing used CD8+ T cells from PBMCs. This receptor was obtained from a human donor with Susac syndrome. At the DNA level, the sequence is TGTGCCAGCAGTTTAGGACTAGCGGGAGCGGCAGATACGCAGTATTTT. Its amino acids are CASSLGLAGAADTQYF.